The 17 T cell receptor beta chains below all came from one sample that was sequenced in a study of blood T cell repertoires in COVID-19. Some clones are missing from TCRdb's copy, which holds only in-frame ones; the method was immunoSEQ multiplex PCR. The data contain about 250,000 clones, around 80% of them seen just once; the ten biggest clones take up 5%. Material: PBMCs or T cells enriched from blood (not recorded which). The receptor set was obtained from a man aged 35 to 55 who had been exposed to COVID-19.

As DNA, the CDR3 is TGTGCCAGCAGCTTAGAAATCCCCGGGGAAACCTACGAGCAGTACTTC. Encoded protein: CASSLEIPGETYEQYF. This chain links TRBV11-3 with TRBJ2-7, with a possible D match to TRBD2 (5 bases). The CDR3 is 16 amino acids. From germline, CDR1 is SGHNT and CDR2 YENEEA. Trimming cost V 0 bases and J 2 bases, with 14 bases left between them.

This clone was found a few times. CDR3 DNA sequence: TGTGCCAGCATCGTGATGGGGGCTGGGTATGGCTACACCTTC. Its translation is CASIVMGAGYGYTF. The chain employs TRBV13 and TRBJ1-2; a weak D match, TRBD1 (6 bases). Deletions cut 7 bases from V and 5 bases from J, with 17 bases between. The germline V gene encodes CDR1 PRHDT and CDR2 FYEKMQ (reference sequence). The CDR3 covers 14 residues.

CDR3 sequence: CASSLEAGDETQYF. The DNA of the CDR3 is TGTGCCAGCAGCTTGGAAGCGGGAGACGAGACCCAGTACTTC. The chain employs TRBV5-4 and TRBJ2-5; the match to TRBD2 covers 8 bases. The germline gives CDR1 SGHNT, CDR2 YYREEE (reference sequence). The trim removed 0 bases at V and 5 bases at J, leaving 3 bases unmatched. The CDR3 runs 14 residues.

The chain uses TRBV30 and TRBJ1-2; 9 nucleotides align to TRBD1. V gave up 7 bases and J gave up 8 bases; unmatched junction bases: 8. This CDR3 contains 12 residues. From germline, CDR1 is GTSNPN and CDR2 SVGIG (reference sequence). Written as DNA, the CDR3 is TGTGCCTTGGGACAGGGCCCAGAGGGCTACACCTTC. Its protein product is CALGQGPEGYTF.

On this clone: This sample includes further DNA sequences coding for the same CDR3. The rearrangement uses TRBV11-2 and TRBJ1-2; perhaps TRBD1 as D (5 bases). CDR1 SGHAT and CDR2 FQNNGV come from the germline V gene. V lost 5 bases and J 2 bases, leaving 12 bases between the germline ends. CDR3 length: 14 residues. The CDR3 DNA is TGTGCCAGCAGCCTGGGGCAGGGCAACTATGGCTACACCTTC. Translation: CASSLGQGNYGYTF.

The count of this clone is one. The CDR3 loop is CASCEPERTYEQYF. The CDR3 DNA sequence: TGCGCCAGCTGTGAGCCAGAGCGGACCTACGAGCAGTACTTC. V is TRBV5-1 and J is TRBJ2-7, with D maybe TRBD2 (5 bases). Looked up from germline, CDR1 is SGHRS and CDR2 is YFSETQ. There are 14 residues in the CDR3. The germline V and J ends were trimmed by 7 bases and 2 bases, with 16 bases remaining between them. Based on the CDR3 plus reference TRBV5-1 and TRBJ2-7, the full variable domain is KAGVTQTPRYLIKTRGQQVTLSCSPISGHRSVSWYQQTPGQGLQFLFEYFSETQRNKGNFPGRFSGRQFSNSRSEMNVSTLELGDSALYLCASCEPERTYEQYFGPGTRLTVT.

The V gene is TRBV9, the J gene TRBJ1-2; perhaps TRBD1 as D (5 bases). This CDR3 comprises 13 residues. V lost 0 bases to trimming and J lost 5 bases, with 8 bases between them. Germline lookup yields CDR1 SGDLS and CDR2 YYNGEE. The CDR3 DNA is TGTGCCAGCAGCGTAGCGGGGGAATATGGCTACACCTTC. It encodes CASSVAGEYGYTF.

The rearrangement links TRBV10-2 to TRBJ2-2; 10 nucleotides line up with TRBD2. V was clipped by 3 bases and J by 1 base; unmatched bases: 2. The CDR3 has 16 residues. CDR1 and CDR2 (germline): WSHSY, SAAADI. CDR3 in amino acids: CASSDPSGRNTGELFF. CDR3 nucleotides: TGCGCCAGCAGTGACCCTAGCGGGAGGAACACCGGGGAGCTGTTTTTT.

This clone was seen just once. The DNA for the CDR3 is TGTGCCAGCAGTCCTCTCCAGGGGTGGAATTCACCCCTCCACTTT. Its translation: CASSPLQGWNSPLHF. The V call is TRBV28, the J call TRBJ1-6; D is perhaps TRBD1 (6 bases). V dropped 5 bases and J dropped 7 bases, with 15 bases sitting between them. Germline loops: CDR1 MDHEN, CDR2 SYDVKM. This CDR3 comprises 15 residues.

The V and J genes are TRBV19 and TRBJ1-2; a possible D gene is TRBD1 (5 bases). This CDR3 contains 15 residues. With 2 bases removed from V and 5 bases from J, the gap between germline ends came to 15 bases. Germline-derived CDR1 and CDR2 are LNHDA and SQIVND (reference sequence). The chain's CDR3 is CASSITPIQGYGYTF. Here the CDR3 DNA reads TGTGCCAGTAGTATAACCCCCATTCAGGGTTATGGCTACACCTTC.

This clone was seen only a few times. The J gene is TRBJ2-7, the V gene TRBV6-6; 9 positions match TRBD2. Germline values: CDR1 MNHNY, CDR2 SVGAGI (reference sequence). CDR3 size: 14 residues. V was clipped by 1 base and J by 6 bases; unmatched bases: 4. The CDR3 DNA follows: TGTGCCAGCAGTTACTATGCGGGAGGGCGCGAGCAGTACTTC. Translated: CASSYYAGGREQYF.

This clone was seen just once. The V gene is TRBV5-1, the J gene TRBJ2-1, with D tentatively TRBD2 (5 bases). V dropped 5 bases and J dropped 4 bases, with 13 bases sitting between them. In germline, CDR1 is SGHRS, CDR2 YFSETQ. This CDR3 spans 14 amino acids. For the CDR3, the DNA is TGCGCCAGCAGTCGAGTGGGCGGGTACAATGAGCAGTTCTTC. This translates into CASSRVGGYNEQFF.

This chain connects TRBV7-2 to TRBJ1-5; 9 nucleotides align to TRBD1. CDR3 length: 19 amino acids. Germline trimming cut 0 bases from V and 0 bases from J; bases unmatched to any gene: 9. Germline CDR1 SGHTA, CDR2 FQGNSA. The CDR3 region is CASSLARTGALYSNQPQHF. The CDR3 DNA follows: TGTGCCAGCAGCTTAGCGAGGACAGGGGCCTTGTATAGCAATCAGCCCCAGCATTTT.

The chain has TRBV13 and TRBJ1-4; D call uncertain. V lost 0 bases and J lost 7, with 6 bases in between. The CDR3 sequence is 13 residues long. The germline V gene encodes CDR1 PRHDT and CDR2 FYEKMQ (reference sequence). The CDR3 DNA reads TGTGCCAGCAGCTTAGGGGCTGTTGAAAAACTGTTTTTT. As protein: CASSLGAVEKLFF.

The chain recombines TRBV11-2 with TRBJ2-7; maybe TRBD1 (5 bases). The germline V gene encodes CDR1 SGHAT and CDR2 FQNNGV. The CDR3 runs 13 residues. V lost 1 base and J lost 3, with 7 bases in between. The CDR3 loop reads CASSLGQNYEQYF. The CDR3 nucleotides read TGTGCCAGCAGCTTAGGACAGAACTACGAGCAGTACTTC. The full variable domain, with the rest looked up from reference TRBV11-2 and TRBJ2-7, is EAGVAQSPRYKIIEKRQSVAFWCNPISGHATLYWYQQILGQGPKLLIQFQNNGVVDDSQLPKDRFSAERLKGVDSTLKIQPAKLEDSAVYLCASSLGQNYEQYFGPGTRLTVT.

This rearrangement joins TRBV19 to TRBJ1-1, with 7 positions matching TRBD1. This CDR3 is built from 12 residues. Germline lookup yields CDR1 LNHDA and CDR2 SQIVND (reference sequence). V lost 5 bases and J lost 5; bases outside the gene matches: 2. CDR3 loop: CASSDRVTEAFF. The CDR3 nucleotides read TGTGCCAGTAGTGACAGGGTTACTGAAGCTTTCTTT.

This chain joins TRBV6-5 and TRBJ2-1, with TRBD2 matching 14 bases. The CDR3 is 15 amino acids. V lost 6 bases, J lost 12 bases, and 10 bases stayed unmatched. CDR1 and CDR2 (germline): MNHEY, SVGAGI. The CDR3 reads CASSLGTSGRWRQFF. The CDR3 bases are TGTGCCAGCAGCCTCGGGACTAGCGGGAGATGGCGGCAGTTCTTC.